The rows below give T cell receptor beta chains drawn from one sample of a study of blood T cell repertoires in COVID-19. Profiling relied on immunoSEQ multiplex PCR, and the TCRdb table lists in-frame clones only, not all of them. The sample yields 200,000 to 300,000 clones, approximately 83% seen once. The sample consisted of peripheral blood. The receptor source for this set is a young man who had recovered from COVID-19. CDR3s include the opening cysteine and the closing phenylalanine or tryptophan. D genes are given only for firm matches. Size tells how often a clone was seen (once, few, many) or the class of an expanded clone, and some rows leave it out.

D	size	V	J	CDR3
TRBD2	-	TRBV12-3/TRBV12-4	TRBJ2-7	CASSLGWGGEQYF
TRBD1	-	TRBV6-2/TRBV6-3	TRBJ2-5	CASSYSRTGEETQYF
-	-	TRBV29-1	TRBJ1-1	CSVEGGGLNTEAFF
TRBD1	-	TRBV2	TRBJ1-1	CASSVQGADTEAFF
TRBD2	-	TRBV10-1	TRBJ2-3	CASTSGGAADTQYF
-	-	TRBV9	TRBJ2-2	CASSVDYGINTGELFF
TRBD1	-	TRBV10-3	TRBJ2-3	CATSDRDRASDTQYF
-	-	TRBV10-3	TRBJ2-7	CAISETRDSYEQYF
-	-	TRBV18	TRBJ1-4	CASSPPAENEKLFF
TRBD1	-	TRBV2	TRBJ1-1	CASRGGPGQGPLGAFF
-	-	TRBV5-4	TRBJ2-1	CASSLSGGNEQFF
TRBD1	-	TRBV7-2	TRBJ1-2	CASSLEVRTGYGYTF
TRBD1	-	TRBV18	TRBJ1-2	CASSPSSGTGVRSYTF
TRBD2	-	TRBV5-1	TRBJ2-3	CASKDGTTTQYF
-	-	TRBV6-4	TRBJ1-5	CASSPTVRYNQPQHF
-	-	TRBV5-1	TRBJ1-1	CASSLAPERGTEAFF
TRBD1	-	TRBV14	TRBJ2-1	CASSRDRGVSKQFF
-	-	TRBV20-1	TRBJ1-3	CSASLRNTIYF
TRBD2	-	TRBV5-1	TRBJ2-1	CASSLRLAGGPHNEQFF
TRBD2	-	TRBV15	TRBJ2-1	CATSRVAGGNEQFF
TRBD1	-	TRBV7-2	TRBJ1-5	CASSYFFTGDQPQHF
-	-	TRBV7-2	TRBJ2-3	CASSLGGHGTDTQYF
-	-	TRBV6-5	TRBJ2-2	CASSPDSHLYGELFF
-	-	TRBV3-1/TRBV3-2	TRBJ1-1	CASSQSKPAWGSYTGNTEAFF
-	-	TRBV5-6	TRBJ2-5	CASSFSGDRSWETQYF
TRBD1	-	TRBV7-8	TRBJ2-2	CASYGDRANTGELFF
TRBD1	few	TRBV5-4	TRBJ2-1	CASSRAGTGAYNEQFF
-	-	TRBV18	TRBJ2-3	CASSPQGGSTDTQYF
-	-	TRBV24-1	TRBJ1-2	CATSFGGRYTF
-	-	TRBV7-6	TRBJ1-4	CASSLGALGEKLFF
TRBD2	once	TRBV19	TRBJ2-2	CASIGSGANTGELFF
-	-	TRBV12-3/TRBV12-4	TRBJ2-2	CASSQLRGGELFF
TRBD1	-	TRBV7-9	TRBJ2-5	CASTEGDRGNQETQYF
TRBD2	-	TRBV6-5	TRBJ2-2	CATHSTSAYTGELFF
TRBD2	-	TRBV6-5	TRBJ2-3	CASRTTSFEDTQYF
-	-	TRBV6-6	TRBJ2-3	CASSYRGYLTDTQYF
TRBD1	few	TRBV6-5	TRBJ1-1	CASRLQGDTEAFF
TRBD2	once	TRBV5-4	TRBJ2-3	CASSLFLGGGSTDTQYF
-	-	TRBV5-1	TRBJ1-5	CASRMALGEPQHF
-	-	TRBV6-6	TRBJ1-2	CASSPTGWSGGYTF
-	once	TRBV10-2	TRBJ2-7	CASSDLGGSDYEQYF
TRBD1	-	TRBV18	TRBJ2-7	CASSPQNRDSGLYEQYF
TRBD2	once	TRBV7-2	TRBJ2-3	CASSSSGGGTDTQYF
TRBD2	-	TRBV7-3	TRBJ2-5	CASSLWELSGGAGETQYF
TRBD1	-	TRBV5-1	TRBJ1-4	CASSLGTDSEKLFF
-	-	TRBV2	TRBJ2-3	CVTRDTDTQYF